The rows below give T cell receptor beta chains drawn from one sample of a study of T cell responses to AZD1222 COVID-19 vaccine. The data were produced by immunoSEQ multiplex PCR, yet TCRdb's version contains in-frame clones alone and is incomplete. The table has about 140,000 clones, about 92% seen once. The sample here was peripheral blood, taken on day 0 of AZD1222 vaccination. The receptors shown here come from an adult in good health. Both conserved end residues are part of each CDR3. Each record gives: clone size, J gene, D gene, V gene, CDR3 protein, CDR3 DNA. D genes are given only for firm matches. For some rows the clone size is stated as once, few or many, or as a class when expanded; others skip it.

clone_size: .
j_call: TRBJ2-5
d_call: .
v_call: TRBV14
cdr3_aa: CASSQDWGGGEETQYF
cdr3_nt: TGTGCCAGCAGCCAAGATTGGGGTGGAGGGGAAGAGACCCAGTACTTC

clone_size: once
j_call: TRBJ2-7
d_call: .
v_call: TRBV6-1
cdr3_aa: CASSDSTYEQYF
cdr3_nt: TGTGCCAGCAGTGATTCGACTTACGAGCAGTACTTC

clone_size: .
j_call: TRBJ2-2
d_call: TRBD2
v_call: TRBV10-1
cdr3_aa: CASSIPGTSGTGELFF
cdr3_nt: TGCGCCAGCAGCATCCCCGGGACTAGCGGAACCGGGGAGCTGTTTTTT

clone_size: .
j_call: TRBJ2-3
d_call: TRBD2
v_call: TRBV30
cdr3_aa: CACNGLAGGDTQYF
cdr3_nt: TGTGCCTGTAACGGACTAGCGGGGGGAGATACGCAGTATTTT

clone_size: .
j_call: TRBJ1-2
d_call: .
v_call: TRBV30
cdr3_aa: CAWSDSVGYTF
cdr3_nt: TGTGCCTGGAGTGACTCAGTTGGCTACACCTTC

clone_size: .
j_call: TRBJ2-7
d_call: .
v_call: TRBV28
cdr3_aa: CASSSHLRGVEQYF
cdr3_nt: TGTGCCAGCAGTTCACACCTCCGGGGCGTGGAGCAGTACTTC

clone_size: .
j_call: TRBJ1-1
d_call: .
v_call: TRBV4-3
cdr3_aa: CAAPSLGKIGLNLMNTEAFF
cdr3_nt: TGCGCCGCCCCAAGTCTGGGCAAGATTGGGCTGAATCTCATGAACACTGAAGCTTTCTTT

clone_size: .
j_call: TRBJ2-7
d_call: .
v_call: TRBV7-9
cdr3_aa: CASSTRQNEQYF
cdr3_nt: TGTGCCAGCAGCACTCGACAGAACGAGCAGTACTTC

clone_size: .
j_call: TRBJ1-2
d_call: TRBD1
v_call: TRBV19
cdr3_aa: CASSMGQTGVGYGYTF
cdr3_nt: TGTGCCAGTAGTATGGGCCAAACAGGGGTCGGCTATGGCTACACCTTC

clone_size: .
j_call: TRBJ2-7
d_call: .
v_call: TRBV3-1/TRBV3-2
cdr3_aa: CASSQVAGKGTYEQYF
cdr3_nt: TGTGCCAGCAGCCAAGTTGCAGGGAAGGGGACCTACGAGCAGTACTTC

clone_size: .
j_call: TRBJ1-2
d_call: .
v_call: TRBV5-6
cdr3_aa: CASSLGGGYTF
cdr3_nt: TGTGCCAGCAGCCTGGGCGGGGGCTACACCTTC

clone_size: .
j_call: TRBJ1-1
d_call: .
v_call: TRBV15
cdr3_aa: CATSRQRTEAFF
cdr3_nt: TGTGCCACCAGCAGACAGAGAACTGAAGCTTTCTTT